The T cell receptor (beta chain) described here comes from a study of regulatory T cells in long-lasting Graves disease. Germline V CDR1 and CDR2: MDHEN, SYDVKM. Trimming removed 4 bases at V and 2 bases at J, with 12 bases between. The CDR3 totals 14 residues. iRepertoire HTBI primers and Arm-PCR of CDR3 regions built TCR beta libraries. A single record per CDR3 protein comes from TCRdb applying MiXCR to the multiplex PCR reads. The top ten hold 18% of the sample, which has a few hundred thousand distinct CDR3 sequences, 10% to 15% seen once. Time point: newly diagnosed GD, antithyroid drugs for less than 3 months. PBMCs were the source of the RNA used for TCR sequencing. This clonotype was counted ten times or more. As yet, its antigen is unknown. Study findings and constraints: With persistent disease, TRBV28, TRBJ1-2 and TRBJ2-5 were the favored segments. Small sample size may have lowered accuracy.

These sequences were also reported in another study, on T cells in Graves' hyperthyroidism and ophthalmopathy. That paper adds: The HTBI set primed first-round TCR CDR3 RT-PCR.

Here the sequenced sample was peripheral blood mononuclear cells (PBMCs), taken at new diagnosis, from a patient treated with antithyroid drugs. J is TRBJ2-7 and V is TRBV28; tentatively, D is TRBD1 or TRBD2 (5 bases each). This clonotype originated in a woman aged 18-29 years with Graves disease. CDR3 nucleotides: TGTGCCAGCAGTTCCCGGGGCCGCACCTACGAGCAGTACTTC. It encodes CASSSRGRTYEQYF.